The next 14 T cell receptor beta chains were all read from a single sample in a study of shared clonotypes between healthy human individuals. The repertoire was sequenced with immunoSEQ multiplex PCR; TCRdb's copy has only in-frame clones and lacks some. This table has approximately 2,300,000 clones, around 90% appearing once. The sequenced sample consisted of naive CD4+ T cells from PBMCs. Specified subset: CD45RA+ positively selected. These receptors originate from a man between 18 and 29 years old in good health. Some clones in this sample may be carry-over from other donors' samples.

The chain couples TRBV6-1 to TRBJ1-2; 9 nucleotides match TRBD1. CDR1 is MNHNS and CDR2 is SASEGT in the germline V gene. This CDR3 comprises 14 residues. V was pared by 10 bases and J by 8 bases, with 14 bases of the junction left unmatched. DNA for the CDR3: TGTGCCATCCAGTCTGAACAGGGGGCTAAAGGCTACACCTTC. Translated: CAIQSEQGAKGYTF.

The V gene is TRBV2, the J gene TRBJ1-5; unclear D gene. Trimming took 7 bases from V and 10 from J, leaving 11 bases between them. CDR3 length: 11 residues. The V gene's germline CDR1 is SNHLY and CDR2 FYNNEI. CDR3 sequence reads: CASMTEGPQHF. In DNA, the CDR3 is TGTGCCAGCATGACCGAGGGTCCCCAGCATTTT.

This rearrangement joins TRBV10-2 to TRBJ1-2; 9 nucleotides agree with TRBD1. The CDR3 consists of 13 residues. V lost 5 bases to trimming and J lost 5 bases; unmatched junction nucleotides: 3. CDR1 is WSHSY, CDR2 SAAADI, per germline. The CDR3 spells CASSRDRDYGYTF. CDR3 coding DNA: TGCGCCAGCAGTAGGGACAGGGATTATGGCTACACCTTC.

The chain couples TRBV5-8 to TRBJ1-5; D is perhaps TRBD1 (6 bases). The CDR3 extends over 15 amino acids. Trimming removed 3 bases at V and 1 base at J, with 11 bases between. The germline CDR1 and CDR2 sequences are SGHTS and YDEGEE. In DNA, the CDR3 is TGTGCCAGCAGCTCCCGGAGGGGGAGCAATCAGCCCCAGCATTTT. It is translated as CASSSRRGSNQPQHF.

The chain uses TRBV5-6 and TRBJ1-2; 10 bases are shared with TRBD1. The V gene end was trimmed by 3 bases and the J gene end by 8 bases; junction bases not matched to a gene: 10. The CDR3 is 15 residues long. CDR1 and CDR2 (germline): SGHDT, YYEEEE. The CDR3 coding sequence is TGTGCCAGCAGCTCCACCGGGACAGGGGCTCGGGGCTACACCTTC. Residues: CASSSTGTGARGYTF.

The chain uses TRBV29-1 and TRBJ1-2; D is uncertain. Germline values: CDR1 SQVTM, CDR2 ANQGSEA. CDR3 size: 11 residues. In nucleotides, the CDR3 is TGCACCGTGTCTGGAGGGAATGGCTACACCTTC. It yields the protein CTVSGGNGYTF.

The V call is TRBV28, the J call TRBJ1-1; D is uncertain. The germline gives CDR1 MDHEN, CDR2 SYDVKM. The ends were cut back, 6 bases at V and 3 bases at J, with 8 bases in the middle. The CDR3 extends over 12 amino acids. The CDR3 DNA reads TGTGCCAGCAGGGACCAGTACACTGAAGCTTTCTTT. This encodes CASRDQYTEAFF.

J is TRBJ2-1 and V is TRBV4-3; D may match TRBD1 or TRBD2 (5 bases each). Germline CDR1 reads LGHNA; CDR2 reads YSLEER. Between the trimmed V and J ends, which lost 0 bases and 2 bases, there was a span of 11 bases. The CDR3 is 16 amino acids. The CDR3 region has the DNA TGCGCCAGCAGCCAAGATGCCAGGGACCCCTACAATGAGCAGTTCTTC. Translation: CASSQDARDPYNEQFF.

CDR3 in amino acids: CASSTEFGSGRSYEQYF. Written as DNA, the CDR3 is TGTGCCAGCAGTACGGAGTTTGGTAGCGGGAGGTCCTACGAGCAGTACTTC. This chain uses TRBV27 with TRBJ2-7, with 10 bases that match TRBD2. V gave up 5 bases and J gave up 1 base; unmatched junction bases: 11. Per germline, CDR1 MNHEY and CDR2 SMNVEV (reference sequence). The CDR3 covers 17 residues.

The J gene is TRBJ1-2, the V gene TRBV6-5; maybe TRBD1 (5 bases). Trimming removed 6 bases at V and 8 bases at J, with 22 bases between. This CDR3 has 15 residues. CDR1 is MNHEY and CDR2 is SVGAGI in the germline V gene. CDR3 amino acids: CASRGPDWPGGGYTF. The DNA of the CDR3 is TGTGCCAGCAGAGGACCGGACTGGCCGGGGGGAGGCTACACCTTC.

The chain links TRBV18 to TRBJ2-7; D perhaps matches TRBD2 (5 bases). The CDR3 has 14 amino acids. Trimming pared 6 bases from V and 2 bases from J, leaving 14 bases between. CDR1 is KGHSH and CDR2 is LQKENI in the germline V gene. Here the CDR3 DNA reads TGTGCCAGCTCCCTCTCGGGAACCGCCTACGAGCAGTACTTC. Protein product: CASSLSGTAYEQYF.

This clone has more than one count but fewer than ten. The genes are TRBV9 and TRBJ2-2, with D uncertain. The CDR3 loop spans 13 amino acids. Trimming left V 4 bases short and J 7 bases short, with 11 bases between. CDR1 is SGDLS and CDR2 is YYNGEE in the germline V gene. CDR3 in amino acids: CASSPKVDGELFF. DNA for the CDR3: TGTGCCAGCAGCCCAAAAGTGGACGGGGAGCTGTTTTTT. The variable domain in full, completed from reference TRBV9 and TRBJ2-2, reads DSGVTQTPKHLITATGQRVTLRCSPRSGDLSVYWYQQSLDQGLQFLIQYYNGEERAKGNILERFSAQQFPDLHSELNLSSLELGDSALYFCASSPKVDGELFFGEGSRLTVL.

This chain uses TRBV5-8 with TRBJ1-1; no clear D gene. V shed 2 bases and J shed 5 bases, with 16 bases lying between them. The CDR3 is 15 residues long. From germline, CDR1 is SGHTS and CDR2 YDEGEE. The CDR3 loop is CASSFLRTRGTEAFF. CDR3 in DNA: TGTGCCAGCAGCTTCCTTAGGACCCGAGGGACTGAAGCTTTCTTT. The complete variable domain, with remaining parts taken from reference TRBV5-8 and TRBJ1-1, reads EAGVTQSPTHLIKTRGQQATLRCSPISGHTSVYWYQQALGLGLQFLLWYDEGEERNRGNFPPRFSGRQFPNYSSELNVNALELEDSALYLCASSFLRTRGTEAFFGQGTRLTVV.

The chain is built from TRBV19 and TRBJ1-1, with a weak D call TRBD1 (6 bases). This CDR3 contains 14 residues. Germline V gene data show CDR1 as LNHDA and CDR2 as SQIVND (reference sequence). Trimming cost V 7 bases and J 3 bases, with 15 bases left between them. The CDR3 protein is CASMGQGWYTEAFF. The CDR3 nucleotides are TGTGCCAGTATGGGGCAGGGGTGGTACACTGAAGCTTTCTTT.